These 24 T cell receptor beta chains came from one sample sequenced in a study of blood T cell repertoires in COVID-19. The repertoire was sequenced with immunoSEQ multiplex PCR; TCRdb's copy has only in-frame clones and lacks some. The data hold about 120,000 clones, with approximately 90% observed a single time. The sample consisted of peripheral blood. The receptors shown here come from a human donor with acute or convalescent COVID-19. The donor label of this sample is uncertain.

This chain links TRBV6-2 or TRBV6-3 with TRBJ1-5; 8 bases fit TRBD1. The germline CDR1 and CDR2 sequences are MNHEY and SVGEGT. Trimming cost V 5 bases and J 7 bases; bases outside gene matches: 7. The CDR3 has 14 residues. The CDR3 region is CASSTNQGAQPQHF. In nucleotides, the CDR3 is TGTGCCAGCAGTACTAATCAGGGGGCGCAGCCCCAGCATTTT.

Here the CDR3 reads CASSVEAGGHKNIQYF. The DNA of the CDR3 is TGTGCCAGCAGCGTAGAGGCGGGGGGGCATAAAAACATTCAGTACTTC. J is TRBJ2-4 and V is TRBV9, with 9 nucleotides matching TRBD2. The CDR3 is 16 residues long. J was trimmed by 4 bases and V by 0 bases; bases with no gene match: 5. Per the germline V gene, CDR1 is SGDLS and CDR2 is YYNGEE.

This chain joins TRBV19 and TRBJ2-2; TRBD1 might be the D (6 bases). V dropped 9 bases and J dropped 0 bases, with 8 bases sitting between them. Germline-derived CDR1 and CDR2 are LNHDA and SQIVND (reference sequence). The CDR3 runs to 13 residues. The CDR3 sequence: CASRTANTGELFF. The CDR3 DNA sequence: TGTGCCAGCAGGACAGCGAACACCGGGGAGCTGTTTTTT.

The chain is built from TRBV4-3 and TRBJ2-1; a possible D gene is TRBD2 (6 bases). Per the germline V gene, CDR1 is LGHNA and CDR2 is YSLEER. Between the trimmed V and J ends, which lost 0 bases and 1 base, there was a span of 19 bases. The CDR3 consists of 19 residues. The CDR3 DNA reads as TGCGCCAGCAGCCAAGATAGGGGCACCCGGCGGGGTTCCTACAATGAGCAGTTCTTC. Amino acids: CASSQDRGTRRGSYNEQFF.

The CDR3 protein is CAISGQENQPQHF. CDR3 sequence (DNA): TGTGCCATCAGCGGACAGGAGAATCAGCCCCAGCATTTT. V is TRBV10-3 and J is TRBJ1-5; the match to TRBD1 covers 7 bases. V lost 6 bases to trimming and J lost 4 bases; unmatched junction nucleotides: 3. Germline V gene data show CDR1 as ENHRY and CDR2 as SYGVKD. The CDR3 consists of 13 residues.

On this clone: One junction end disagrees with the germline gene, perhaps due to a read error. This chain connects TRBV4-3 to TRBJ1-1; TRBD1 matches 7 bases. CDR1 and CDR2 from the germline V gene are LGHNA and YSLEER. The CDR3 has 17 residues. CDR3: CASSQGGTGVLKTEAFF. For the CDR3, the DNA is TGCGCCAGCAGCCAAGGGGGAACAGGGGTCTTGAAGACTGAAGCTTTCTTT.

J is TRBJ2-7 and V is TRBV28; unclear D gene. Germline CDR1 is MDHEN and CDR2 is SYDVKM. Between the trimmed V and J ends, which lost 5 bases and 2 bases, there was a span of 10 bases. The CDR3 covers 13 residues. The CDR3: CASSPTPTYEQYF. The CDR3 nucleotides read TGTGCCAGCAGTCCAACTCCTACCTACGAGCAGTACTTC.

The gene calls are TRBV9 and TRBJ2-7, with D perhaps TRBD2 (6 bases). There are 15 residues in the CDR3. V was trimmed by 2 bases and J by 2 bases, leaving 14 bases between them. Germline values: CDR1 SGDLS, CDR2 YYNGEE. DNA for the CDR3: TGTGCCAGCAGCGTGTATCGGGGGAGCACCTACGAGCAGTACTTC. It specifies CASSVYRGSTYEQYF.

This clone came up a few times. The chain couples TRBV6-5 to TRBJ1-2; TRBD1 agrees at 9 bases. The CDR3 is 14 amino acids. The germline V gene encodes CDR1 MNHEY and CDR2 SVGAGI. V was pared by 7 bases and J by 4 bases, with 7 bases of the junction left unmatched. The chain's CDR3 is CASTGTGLAYGYTF. The CDR3 region has the DNA TGTGCCAGCACCGGGACAGGGTTAGCCTATGGCTACACCTTC.

This sequence joins TRBV7-2 and TRBJ2-5; the match to TRBD2 covers 10 bases. Trimming removed 5 bases from V and 3 bases from J; junction bases left unmatched: 6. Per germline, CDR1 SGHTA and CDR2 FQGNSA. CDR3 length: 15 residues. The CDR3 nucleotides read TGTGCCAGCAGCCCGGGACTAGCGCTTAAAGAGACCCAGTACTTC. Protein product: CASSPGLALKETQYF.

This rearrangement joins TRBV15 to TRBJ2-3, with D possibly TRBD2 on 5 matching bases. CDR1 is LNHNV, CDR2 YYDKDF, per germline (reference sequence). This CDR3 is 13 amino acids long. Trimming pared 0 bases from V and 10 bases from J, leaving 11 bases between. For the CDR3, the DNA is TGTGCCACCAGCAGAGAGGACTCCGGTGCGCAGTATTTT. This codes for CATSREDSGAQYF.

The J gene is TRBJ2-1, the V gene TRBV27, with 7 nucleotides matching TRBD2. The V and J ends lost 6 bases and 3 bases, in that order; junction bases with no gene match: 20. The CDR3 is 19 amino acids. Germline lookup yields CDR1 MNHEY and CDR2 SMNVEV (reference sequence). The CDR3 DNA sequence: TGTGCCAGCAGCCATCCCCTCGAGGCGGGCGGGAGTATCTACAATGAGCAGTTCTTC. It translates to CASSHPLEAGGSIYNEQFF.

The rearrangement uses TRBV28 and TRBJ2-7; 8 bases are shared with TRBD2. Per germline, CDR1 MDHEN and CDR2 SYDVKM. With 7 bases clipped from V and 2 bases from J, the junction kept 7 bases outside the gene matches. This CDR3 is 14 amino acids long. CDR3 bases: TGTGCCAGCACCCCGGGGGGGGTAACCTACGAGCAGTACTTC. Protein product: CASTPGGVTYEQYF.

V is TRBV19 and J is TRBJ1-4; the match to TRBD1 covers 9 bases. The CDR3 covers 16 residues. Germline values: CDR1 LNHDA, CDR2 SQIVND (reference sequence). V lost 5 bases, J lost 5 bases, and 9 bases stayed unmatched. CDR3 sequence reads: CASSQPLGTGNEKLFF. The CDR3 coding sequence is TGTGCCAGTAGTCAACCCCTCGGGACAGGGAATGAAAAACTGTTTTTT.

This clone has a single count. CDR3 sequence (DNA): TGTGCCAGCAGCCAAGAGCCAGCGGCTAGCACAGATACGCAGTATTTT. This translates into CASSQEPAASTDTQYF. The gene calls are TRBV4-2 and TRBJ2-3, with D perhaps TRBD2 (5 bases). V lost 0 bases and J 0 bases, leaving 10 bases between the germline ends. The CDR3 is made up of 16 amino acids. Germline V gene lookup returns CDR1 LGHNA and CDR2 YNFKEQ.

DNA of the CDR3: TGTGCCAGCAGTCCGGGTGATAGCAATCAGCCCCAGCATTTT. The encoded protein is CASSPGDSNQPQHF. V is TRBV16 and J is TRBJ1-5; D unclear. The CDR3 contains 14 residues. Trimming pared 6 bases from V and 0 bases from J, leaving 9 bases between. CDR1 is KGHSY, CDR2 FQNENV, per germline.

The chain links TRBV19 to TRBJ1-2; D gene unclear. This CDR3 has 13 residues. Trimming left V 6 bases short and J 5 bases short, with 13 bases between. The germline V gene has CDR1 LNHDA and CDR2 SQIVND (reference sequence). CDR3 nucleotide sequence: TGTGCCAGTAGATTCGACATATCTTATGGCTACACCTTC. Its translation: CASRFDISYGYTF.

The chain joins TRBV19 to TRBJ1-2, with 8 positions matching TRBD1. The V gene's germline CDR1 is LNHDA and CDR2 SQIVND (reference sequence). The CDR3 extends over 14 amino acids. J lost 4 bases, V lost 6 bases, and 7 bases had no gene match. The CDR3 sequence is CASRFWTGSYGYTF. The CDR3 nucleotides are TGTGCCAGTAGGTTCTGGACAGGGAGCTATGGCTACACCTTC.

The table lists this clone with a count of one. This sequence joins TRBV27 and TRBJ1-2; tentatively, D is TRBD1 (6 bases). Trimming took off 4 bases at V and 3 bases at J, with 9 bases between the two ends. The CDR3 contains 13 residues. Germline V gene data show CDR1 as MNHEY and CDR2 as SMNVEV (reference sequence). CDR3 nucleotide sequence: TGTGCCAGCAGTTCAGGGGTGCACTATGGCTACACCTTC. This translates into CASSSGVHYGYTF.

This clone was recorded only once. This chain connects TRBV7-2 to TRBJ2-2, with TRBD2 matching over 10 bases. The CDR3 sequence is 17 residues long. Looked up from germline, CDR1 is SGHTA and CDR2 is FQGNSA. Trimming cost V 2 bases and J 4 bases; bases outside gene matches: 7. CDR3 region: CASSLLASGGSTGELFF. CDR3 coding DNA: TGTGCCAGCAGCTTATTGGCTAGCGGGGGTTCCACCGGGGAGCTGTTTTTT.

The gene calls are TRBV5-4 and TRBJ2-1; TRBD2 aligns across 8 bases. Germline V CDR1 and CDR2: SGHNT, YYREEE (reference sequence). The V segment lost 1 base and the J segment 5 bases; nucleotides outside the gene matches: 5. The CDR3 contains 15 residues. CDR3 sequence reads: CASSLIREGNNEQFF. As DNA, the CDR3 is TGTGCCAGCAGCTTGATCCGGGAGGGGAACAATGAGCAGTTCTTC.

The chain recombines TRBV2 with TRBJ2-7; 11 positions match TRBD2. Germline trimming cut 7 bases from V and 2 bases from J; bases unmatched to any gene: 4. The germline V gene encodes CDR1 SNHLY and CDR2 FYNNEI. The CDR3 sequence is 14 residues long. CDR3 residues: CASKATSGAYEQYF. The DNA of the CDR3 is TGTGCCAGCAAGGCGACTAGCGGGGCCTACGAGCAGTACTTC. Looking up the rest from reference TRBV2 and TRBJ2-7 gives the full variable domain: EPEVTQTPSHQVTQMGQEVILRCVPISNHLYFYWYRQILGQKVEFLVSFYNNEISEKSEIFDDQFSVERPDGSNFTLKIRSTKLEDSAMYFCASKATSGAYEQYFGPGTRLTVT.

V and J are TRBV19 and TRBJ2-5, with 7 bases matching TRBD1. Unmatched junction bases numbered 5, after V lost 4 bases and J lost 6 bases. Germline lookup yields CDR1 LNHDA and CDR2 SQIVND (reference sequence). This CDR3 is built from 13 residues. The CDR3 nucleotides are TGTGCCAGTAGTACCACAGGGGTAAAGACCCAGTACTTC. As protein: CASSTTGVKTQYF. Combining the CDR3 with reference TRBV19 and TRBJ2-5 gives the whole variable domain DGGITQSPKYLFRKEGQNVTLSCEQNLNHDAMYWYRQDPGQGLRLIYYSQIVNDFQKGDIAEGYSVSREKKESFPLTVTSAQKNPTAFYLCASSTTGVKTQYFGPGTRLLVL.

J is TRBJ2-3 and V is TRBV30, with 8 bases matching TRBD2. Unmatched junction bases numbered 10, after V lost 2 bases and J lost 0 bases. Germline CDR1 is GTSNPN and CDR2 is SVGIG (reference sequence). The CDR3 is made up of 17 amino acids. DNA of the CDR3: TGTGCCTGGAGTCCAGCGGGAGCTCCCATGAGCACAGATACGCAGTATTTT. Amino acid sequence: CAWSPAGAPMSTDTQYF.